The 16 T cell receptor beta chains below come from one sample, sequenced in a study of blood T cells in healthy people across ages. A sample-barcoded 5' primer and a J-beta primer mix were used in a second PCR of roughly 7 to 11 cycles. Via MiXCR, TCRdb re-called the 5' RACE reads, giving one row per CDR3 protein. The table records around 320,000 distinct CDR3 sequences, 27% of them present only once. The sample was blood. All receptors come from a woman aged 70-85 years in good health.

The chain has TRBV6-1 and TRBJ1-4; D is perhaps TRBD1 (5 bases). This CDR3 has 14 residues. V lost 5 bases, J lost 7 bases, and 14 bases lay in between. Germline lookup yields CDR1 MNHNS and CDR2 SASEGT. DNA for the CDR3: TGTGCCAGCAGTTCGGGACTCGAGAGTGAAAAACTGTTTTTT. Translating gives CASSSGLESEKLFF.

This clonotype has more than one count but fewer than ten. The CDR3 region has the DNA TGTGCCACCCAGCAGGGGGCGTTGGAAGACTATGGCTACACCTTC. Translation: CATQQGALEDYGYTF. The chain recombines TRBV10-3 with TRBJ1-2, with 8 bases aligning to TRBD1. Germline CDR1 reads ENHRY; CDR2 reads SYGVKD. The J segment lost 3 bases and the V segment lost 10 bases, leaving 13 bases of the junction unmatched. The CDR3 contains 15 residues.

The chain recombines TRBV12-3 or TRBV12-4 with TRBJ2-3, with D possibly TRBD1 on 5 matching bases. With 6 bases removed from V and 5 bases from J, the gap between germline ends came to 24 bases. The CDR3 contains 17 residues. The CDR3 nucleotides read TGTGCCAGCAGGAAGGGGCTAGGGCCAAAAGTAGTAGATACGCAGTATTTT. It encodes CASRKGLGPKVVDTQYF.

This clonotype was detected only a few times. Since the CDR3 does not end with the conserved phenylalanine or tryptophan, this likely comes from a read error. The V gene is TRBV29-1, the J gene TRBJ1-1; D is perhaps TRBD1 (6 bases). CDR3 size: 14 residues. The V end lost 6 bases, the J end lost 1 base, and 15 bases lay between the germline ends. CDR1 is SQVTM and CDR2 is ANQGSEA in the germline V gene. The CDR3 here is CSVAQGPTNTEAFS. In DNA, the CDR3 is TGCAGCGTAGCGCAGGGGCCTACGAACACTGAAGCTTTCTCT.

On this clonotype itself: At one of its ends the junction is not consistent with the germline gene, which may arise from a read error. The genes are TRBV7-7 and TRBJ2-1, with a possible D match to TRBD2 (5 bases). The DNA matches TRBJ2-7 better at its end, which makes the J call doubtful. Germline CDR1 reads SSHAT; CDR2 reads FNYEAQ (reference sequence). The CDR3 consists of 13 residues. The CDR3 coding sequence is TGTGCTAGCAGCTTCACGGGGTCGATCGAGCAGTACTTC. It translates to CASSFTGSIEQYF.

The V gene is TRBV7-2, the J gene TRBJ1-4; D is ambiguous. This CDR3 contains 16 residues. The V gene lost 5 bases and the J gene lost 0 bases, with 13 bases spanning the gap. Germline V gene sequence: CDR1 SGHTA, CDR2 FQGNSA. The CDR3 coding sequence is TGTGCCAGCAGCCCCGGACCGAAGGCAACTAATGAAAAACTGTTTTTT. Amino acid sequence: CASSPGPKATNEKLFF.

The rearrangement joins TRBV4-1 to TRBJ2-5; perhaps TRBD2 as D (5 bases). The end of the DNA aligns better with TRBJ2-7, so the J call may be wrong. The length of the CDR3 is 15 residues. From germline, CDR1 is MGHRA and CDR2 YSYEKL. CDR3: CASSPTDGKPYEQYF. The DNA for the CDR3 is TGCGCCAGCAGCCCGACGGACGGGAAGCCTTACGAGCAGTACTTC.

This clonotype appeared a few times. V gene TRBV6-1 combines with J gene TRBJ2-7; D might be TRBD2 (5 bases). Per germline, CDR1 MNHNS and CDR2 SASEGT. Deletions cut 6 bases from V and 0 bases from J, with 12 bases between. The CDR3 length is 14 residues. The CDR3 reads CASRSGLSSYEQYF. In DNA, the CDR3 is TGTGCCAGCAGAAGCGGCCTCAGCTCCTACGAGCAGTACTTC.

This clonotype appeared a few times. The CDR3 loop is CASSVRPSTGSGVTQYF. CDR3 DNA: TGTGCCAGCAGCGTACGTCCGTCGACAGGGTCGGGAGTGACCCAGTACTTC. The gene calls are TRBV9 and TRBJ2-5, with a possible D match to TRBD1 (7 bases). The V end lost 1 base, the J end lost 7 bases, and 23 bases lay between the germline ends. Germline V CDR1 and CDR2: SGDLS, YYNGEE. This CDR3 contains 17 residues.

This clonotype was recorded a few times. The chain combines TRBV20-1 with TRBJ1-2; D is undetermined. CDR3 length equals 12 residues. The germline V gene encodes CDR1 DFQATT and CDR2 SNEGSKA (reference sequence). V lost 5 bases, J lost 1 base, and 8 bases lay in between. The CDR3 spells CSARPFNYGYTF. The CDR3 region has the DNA TGCAGTGCTCGTCCCTTTAACTATGGCTACACCTTC.

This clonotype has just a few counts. The CDR3 protein is CSAGGSESNTIYF. The CDR3 region has the DNA TGCAGTGCTGGGGGCAGTGAGTCAAACACCATATATTTT. This chain links TRBV20-1 with TRBJ1-3, with D maybe TRBD1 (6 bases). Trimming pared 5 bases from V and 6 bases from J, leaving 14 bases between. Germline CDR1 DFQATT, CDR2 SNEGSKA (reference sequence). The CDR3 is 13 residues long.

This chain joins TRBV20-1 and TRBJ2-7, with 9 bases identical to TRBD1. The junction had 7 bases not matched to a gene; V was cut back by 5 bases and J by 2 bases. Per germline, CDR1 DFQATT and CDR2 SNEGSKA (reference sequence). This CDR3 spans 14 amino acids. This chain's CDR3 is CSAPRTGDPYEQYF. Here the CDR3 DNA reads TGCAGTGCTCCTCGGACAGGGGACCCCTACGAGCAGTACTTC.

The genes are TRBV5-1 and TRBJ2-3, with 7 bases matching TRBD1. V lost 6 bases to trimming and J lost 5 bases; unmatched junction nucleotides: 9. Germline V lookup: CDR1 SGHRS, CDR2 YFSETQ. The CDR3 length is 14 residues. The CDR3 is CASKSGTAEDTQYF. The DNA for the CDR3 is TGCGCCAGCAAAAGTGGGACAGCGGAAGATACGCAGTATTTT.

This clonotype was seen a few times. The CDR3 DNA is TGTGCCAGCAGTTTTACAGGGGGAGGTTTCTACGAGCAGTACTTC. Its translation: CASSFTGGGFYEQYF. The chain has TRBV28 and TRBJ2-5, with 8 bases that match TRBD1. The J call may be in error: the DNA end matches TRBJ2-7 better. The CDR3 loop spans 15 amino acids. Germline loops: CDR1 MDHEN, CDR2 SYDVKM.

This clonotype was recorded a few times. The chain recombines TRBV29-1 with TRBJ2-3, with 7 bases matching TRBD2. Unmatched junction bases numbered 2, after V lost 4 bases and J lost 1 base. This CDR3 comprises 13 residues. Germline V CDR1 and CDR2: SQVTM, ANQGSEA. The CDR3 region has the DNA TGCAGCGTTGGCCTAGCGGGCACAGATACGCAGTATTTT. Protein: CSVGLAGTDTQYF.

The CDR3 protein is CASSHSRDRGKVTYEQYF. The CDR3 nucleotides read TGCGCCAGCAGCCATTCCCGGGACAGGGGGAAGGTAACCTACGAGCAGTACTTC. The chain uses TRBV4-1 and TRBJ2-7; 11 bases line up with TRBD1. CDR1 and CDR2 (germline): MGHRA, YSYEKL. The CDR3 contains 18 residues. The ends lost 3 bases at V and 2 bases at J; junction bases unmatched: 12.